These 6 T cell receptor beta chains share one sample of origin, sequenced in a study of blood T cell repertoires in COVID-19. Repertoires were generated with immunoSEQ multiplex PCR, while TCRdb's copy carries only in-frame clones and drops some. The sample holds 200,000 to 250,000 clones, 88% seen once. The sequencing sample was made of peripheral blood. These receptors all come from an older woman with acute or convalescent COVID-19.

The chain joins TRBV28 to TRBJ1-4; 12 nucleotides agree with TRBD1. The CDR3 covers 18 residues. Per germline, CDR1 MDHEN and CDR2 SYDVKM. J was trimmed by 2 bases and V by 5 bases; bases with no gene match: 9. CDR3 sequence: CASSIRDRGPFTNEKLFF. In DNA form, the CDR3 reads TGTGCCAGCAGTATCCGGGACAGGGGGCCGTTCACTAATGAAAAACTGTTTTTT.

The CDR3 region has the DNA TGTGCCAGCAGCTTGGACGGGAGCTCCTACGAGCAGTACTTC. Translating gives CASSLDGSSYEQYF. This chain connects TRBV5-6 to TRBJ2-7; a weak D match, TRBD2 (6 bases). The CDR3 consists of 14 residues. V lost 0 bases, J lost 0 bases, and 7 bases lay in between. CDR1 is SGHDT, CDR2 YYEEEE, per germline.

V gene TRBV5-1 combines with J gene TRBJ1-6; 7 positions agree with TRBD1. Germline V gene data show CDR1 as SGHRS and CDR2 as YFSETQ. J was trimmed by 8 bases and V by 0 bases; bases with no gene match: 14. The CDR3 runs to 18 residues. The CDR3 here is CASSLARSRTGGHSPLHF. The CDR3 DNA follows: TGCGCCAGCAGCTTGGCACGATCCCGGACAGGTGGCCATTCACCCCTCCACTTT.

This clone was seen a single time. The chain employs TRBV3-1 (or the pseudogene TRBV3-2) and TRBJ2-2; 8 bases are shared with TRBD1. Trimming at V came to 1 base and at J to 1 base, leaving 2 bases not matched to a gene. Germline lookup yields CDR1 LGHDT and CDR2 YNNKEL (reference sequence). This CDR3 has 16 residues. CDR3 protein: CASSQGRGQNTGELFF. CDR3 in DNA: TGTGCCAGCAGCCAAGGCAGGGGGCAGAACACCGGGGAGCTGTTTTTT.

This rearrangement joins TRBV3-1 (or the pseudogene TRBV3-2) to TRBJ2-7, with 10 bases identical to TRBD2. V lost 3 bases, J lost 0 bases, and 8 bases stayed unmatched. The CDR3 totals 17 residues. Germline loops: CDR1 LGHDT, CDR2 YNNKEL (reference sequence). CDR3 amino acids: CASSQASGSRSSYEQYF. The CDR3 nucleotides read TGTGCCAGCAGCCAGGCTAGCGGGAGTCGGAGCTCCTACGAGCAGTACTTC.

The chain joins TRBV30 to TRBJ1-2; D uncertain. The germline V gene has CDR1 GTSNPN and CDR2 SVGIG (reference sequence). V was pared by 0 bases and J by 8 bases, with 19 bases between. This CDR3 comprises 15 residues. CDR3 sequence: CAWSVQTPTGSGYTF. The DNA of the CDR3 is TGTGCCTGGAGTGTACAAACTCCAACGGGGAGCGGCTACACCTTC.